The present TCR beta chain was sequenced within a study of beta chain features in type 1 diabetes. Study-level points and caveats: Moderate yet significant TCRB CDR3 shortening was seen in Type 1 diabetes patients in all four CD4+ subsets. Equally in patients and controls, PCR might preferentially amplify shorter templates. Relative to healthy donors, patients appeared to have naive, central memory and Treg TCRB repertoires that were more similar.

CDR3 length: 15 residues. The V end was cut by 7 bases, the J end by 1 base, with 14 bases between. The V gene's germline CDR1 is LNHDA and CDR2 SQIVND (reference sequence). Expressed TCRB transcripts were sequenced because the entire RNA isolate underwent reverse transcription. TCRdb's copy holds only in-frame clones and misses some; the assay was immunoSEQ multiplex PCR. The sample yields some 120,000 clones, 17% seen once. Donors underwent one heparinised blood draw, 100 to 150 mL on average. Sorting gave populations that all exceeded 95% purity. A note on this clone: Antigen specificity is unknown.

The chain recombines TRBV19 with TRBJ1-5; possibly TRBD1 for D (6 bases). The clonotype originates from a man aged 18 to 30 with type 1 diabetes. Material for sequencing was central memory CD4+ T cells from blood. This CDR3 is CASTGTPGSNQPQHF. In DNA form, the CDR3 reads TGTGCCAGTACCGGGACACCAGGAAGCAATCAGCCCCAGCATTTT.